The sequence of this TCR beta chain was determined in a study of human T cells and chemical hapten exposure. TCRdb used MiXCR to reprocess the RACE reads, holding one entry per CDR3 protein. This repertoire shows under 75,000 distinct CDR3 sequences, over 8.5% found once; its top ten account for about 1.5%. This clonotype was counted ten times or more. Specified time point: patch test 3, about 24 weeks after DPC sensitization. Treatment reported: therapeutic diphenylcyclopropenone sensitization with weekly scalp DPC. This CDR3 has 13 residues. Trimming cost V 6 bases and J 1 base, with 9 bases left between them. The germline V gene has CDR1 MNHEY and CDR2 SVGEGT.

This sample comprised whole blood, obtained in connection with sensitization to the hapten diphenylcyclopropenone (DPC). The genes are TRBV6-2 or TRBV6-3 and TRBJ1-1; possible D gene TRBD1, 5 bases. This receptor was identified in a woman aged 50 to 60 with alopecia areata. Some clones in this sample may be carry-over from other donors' samples. The CDR3 sequence is CASRNTGNTEAFF. CDR3 in DNA: TGTGCCAGCAGAAACACAGGGAACACTGAAGCTTTCTTT.